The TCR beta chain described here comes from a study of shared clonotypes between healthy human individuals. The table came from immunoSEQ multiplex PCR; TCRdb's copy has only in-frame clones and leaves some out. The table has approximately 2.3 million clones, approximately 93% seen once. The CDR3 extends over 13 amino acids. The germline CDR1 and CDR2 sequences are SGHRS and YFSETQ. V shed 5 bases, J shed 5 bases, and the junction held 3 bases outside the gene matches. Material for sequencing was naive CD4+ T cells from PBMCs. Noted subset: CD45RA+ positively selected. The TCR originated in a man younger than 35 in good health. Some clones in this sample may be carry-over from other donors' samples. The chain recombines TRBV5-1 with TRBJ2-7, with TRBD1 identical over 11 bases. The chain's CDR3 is CASRRGQGDEQYF. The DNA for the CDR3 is TGCGCCAGCAGGCGGGGACAGGGGGACGAGCAGTACTTC.